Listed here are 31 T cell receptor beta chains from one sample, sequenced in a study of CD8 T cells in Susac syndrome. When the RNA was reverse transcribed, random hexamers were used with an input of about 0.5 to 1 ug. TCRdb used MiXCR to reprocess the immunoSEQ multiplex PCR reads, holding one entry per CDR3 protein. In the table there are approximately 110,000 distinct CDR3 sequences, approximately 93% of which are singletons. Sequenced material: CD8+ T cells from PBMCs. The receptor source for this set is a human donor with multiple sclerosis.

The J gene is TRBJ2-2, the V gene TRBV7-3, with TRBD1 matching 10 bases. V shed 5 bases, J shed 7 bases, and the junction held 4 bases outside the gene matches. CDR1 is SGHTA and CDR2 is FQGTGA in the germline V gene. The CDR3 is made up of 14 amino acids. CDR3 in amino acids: CASSRTGGSGELFF. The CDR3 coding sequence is TGTGCCAGCAGCAGGACAGGGGGAAGCGGGGAGCTGTTTTTT. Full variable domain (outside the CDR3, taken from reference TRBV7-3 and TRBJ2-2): GAGVSQTPSNKVTEKGKYVELRCDPISGHTALYWYRQSLGQGPEFLIYFQGTGAADDSGLPNDRFFAVRPEGSVSTLKIQRTERGDSAVYLCASSRTGGSGELFFGEGSRLTVL.

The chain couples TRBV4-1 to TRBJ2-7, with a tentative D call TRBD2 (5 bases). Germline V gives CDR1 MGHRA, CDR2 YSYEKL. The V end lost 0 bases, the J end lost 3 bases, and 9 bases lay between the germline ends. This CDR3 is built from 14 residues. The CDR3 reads CASSQEPRGYEQYV. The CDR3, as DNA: TGCGCCAGCAGCCAAGAGCCCCGGGGCTACGAGCAGTACGTC.

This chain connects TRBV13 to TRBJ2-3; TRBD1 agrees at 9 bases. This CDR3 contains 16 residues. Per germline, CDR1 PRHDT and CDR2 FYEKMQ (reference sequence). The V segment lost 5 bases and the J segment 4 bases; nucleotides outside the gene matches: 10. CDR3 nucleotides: TGTGCCAGCAGCCCACGGGACAGGGTAGGGGCAGATACGCAGTATTTT. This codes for CASSPRDRVGADTQYF.

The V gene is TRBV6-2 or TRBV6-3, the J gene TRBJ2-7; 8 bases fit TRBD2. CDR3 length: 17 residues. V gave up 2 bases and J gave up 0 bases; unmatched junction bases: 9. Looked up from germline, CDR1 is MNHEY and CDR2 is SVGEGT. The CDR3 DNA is TGTGCCAGCAGTTACCTCTCTCCGGGAGGGGGCTCCTACGAGCAGTACGTC. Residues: CASSYLSPGGGSYEQYV.

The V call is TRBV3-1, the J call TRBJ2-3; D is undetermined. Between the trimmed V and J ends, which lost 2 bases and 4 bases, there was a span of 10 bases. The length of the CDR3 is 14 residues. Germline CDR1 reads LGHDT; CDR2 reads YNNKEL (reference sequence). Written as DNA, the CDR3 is TGTGCCAGCAGCCAAATACCGGGCTCAGATACGCAGTATTTT. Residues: CASSQIPGSDTQYF.

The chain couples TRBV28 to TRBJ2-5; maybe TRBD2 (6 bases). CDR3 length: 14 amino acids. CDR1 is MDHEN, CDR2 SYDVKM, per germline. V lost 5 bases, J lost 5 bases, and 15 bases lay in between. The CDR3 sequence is CASSRTGLVETQYF. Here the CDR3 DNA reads TGTGCCAGCAGTCGGACGGGACTCGTTGAGACCCAGTACTTC.

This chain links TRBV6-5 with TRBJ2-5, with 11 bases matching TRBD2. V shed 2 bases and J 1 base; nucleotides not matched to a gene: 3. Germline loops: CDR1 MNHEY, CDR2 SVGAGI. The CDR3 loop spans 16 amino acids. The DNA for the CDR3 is TGTGCCAGCAGTTACCGACTAGCGGGGCCCCAAGAGACCCAGTACTTC. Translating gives CASSYRLAGPQETQYF.

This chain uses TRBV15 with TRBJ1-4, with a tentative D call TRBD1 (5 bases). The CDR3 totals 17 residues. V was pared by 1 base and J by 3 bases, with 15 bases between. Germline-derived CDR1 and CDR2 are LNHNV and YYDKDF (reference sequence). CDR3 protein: CATSRVVYRHPNEKLFF. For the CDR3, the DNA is TGTGCCACCAGCAGAGTCGTATACAGGCATCCTAATGAAAAACTGTTTTTT.

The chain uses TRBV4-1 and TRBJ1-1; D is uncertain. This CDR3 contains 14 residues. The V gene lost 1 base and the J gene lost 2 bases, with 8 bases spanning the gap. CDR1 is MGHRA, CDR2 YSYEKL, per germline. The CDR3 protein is CASSQVRFNTEAFF. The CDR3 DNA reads TGCGCCAGCAGCCAAGTTCGATTTAACACTGAAGCTTTCTTT.

The CDR3 region is CASRGPGTQYF. Here the CDR3 DNA reads TGTGCCTCCCGAGGTCCGGGGACCCAGTACTTC. The chain combines TRBV7-9 with TRBJ2-5; D is undetermined. The CDR3 length is 11 residues. Trimming removed 11 bases at V and 7 bases at J, with 14 bases between. The germline V gene has CDR1 SEHNR and CDR2 FQNEAQ (reference sequence).

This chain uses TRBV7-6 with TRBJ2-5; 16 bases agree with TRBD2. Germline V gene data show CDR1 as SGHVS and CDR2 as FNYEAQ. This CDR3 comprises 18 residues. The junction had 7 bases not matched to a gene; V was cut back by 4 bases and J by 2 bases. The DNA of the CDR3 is TGTGCCAGCAGCTACAGACCGGGACTAGCGGGAGGGCAAGAGACCCAGTACTTC. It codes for CASSYRPGLAGGQETQYF.

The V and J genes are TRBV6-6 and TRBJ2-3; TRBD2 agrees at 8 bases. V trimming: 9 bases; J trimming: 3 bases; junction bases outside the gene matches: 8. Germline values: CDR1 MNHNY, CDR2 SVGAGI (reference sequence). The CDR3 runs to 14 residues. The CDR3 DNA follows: TGTGCCAGTTCGACGGGGGGGCCGACAGATACGCAGTATTTT. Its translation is CASSTGGPTDTQYF.

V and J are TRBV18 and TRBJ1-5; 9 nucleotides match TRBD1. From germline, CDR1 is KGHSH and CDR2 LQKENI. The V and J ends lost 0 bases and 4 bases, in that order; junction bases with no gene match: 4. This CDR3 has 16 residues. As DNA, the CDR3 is TGTGCCAGCTCACCACCGGGGGACAGGGCAAATCAGCCCCAGCATTTT. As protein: CASSPPGDRANQPQHF.

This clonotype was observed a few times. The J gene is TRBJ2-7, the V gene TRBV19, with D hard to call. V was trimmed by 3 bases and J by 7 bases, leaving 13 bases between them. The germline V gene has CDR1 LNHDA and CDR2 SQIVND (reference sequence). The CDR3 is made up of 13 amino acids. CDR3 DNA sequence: TGTGCCAGTAGTATTTTAATCAGAAGGGAGCAGTACTTC. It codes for CASSILIRREQYF.

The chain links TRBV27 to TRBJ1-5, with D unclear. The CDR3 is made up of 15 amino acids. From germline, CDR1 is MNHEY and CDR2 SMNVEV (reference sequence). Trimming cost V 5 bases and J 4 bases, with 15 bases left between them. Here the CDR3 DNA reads TGTGCCAGCAGTCCCTCGAAATTTTTTAATCAGCCCCAGCATTTT. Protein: CASSPSKFFNQPQHF.

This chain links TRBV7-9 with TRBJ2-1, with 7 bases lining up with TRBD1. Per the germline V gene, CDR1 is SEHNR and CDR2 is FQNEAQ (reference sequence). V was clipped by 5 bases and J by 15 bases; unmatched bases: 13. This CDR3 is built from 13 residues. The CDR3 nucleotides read TGTGCCAGCAGCCTACAGGGGCGCCCCAGGGGGTTCTTC. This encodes CASSLQGRPRGFF.

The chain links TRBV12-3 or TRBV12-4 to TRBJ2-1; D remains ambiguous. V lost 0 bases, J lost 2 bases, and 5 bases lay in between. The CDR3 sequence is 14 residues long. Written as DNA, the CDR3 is TGTGCCAGCAGTTTAGCGAGGCCCTACAATGAGCAGTTCTTC. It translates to CASSLARPYNEQFF.

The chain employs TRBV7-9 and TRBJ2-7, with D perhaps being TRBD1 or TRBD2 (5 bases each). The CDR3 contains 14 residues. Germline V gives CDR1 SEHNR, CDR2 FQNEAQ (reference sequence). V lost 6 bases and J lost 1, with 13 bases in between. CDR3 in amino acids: CASSFLGTSYEQYF. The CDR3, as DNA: TGTGCCAGCAGTTTTTTGGGGACGTCCTACGAGCAGTACTTC.

The CDR3 protein is CAISESHTGAGELFF. CDR3 DNA: TGTGCCATCAGTGAGTCACATACAGGGGCCGGGGAGCTGTTTTTT. J is TRBJ2-2 and V is TRBV10-3, with TRBD1 matching 7 bases. Germline V gene sequence: CDR1 ENHRY, CDR2 SYGVKD. Trimming at V came to 0 bases and at J to 6 bases, leaving 4 bases not matched to a gene. The CDR3 consists of 15 residues.

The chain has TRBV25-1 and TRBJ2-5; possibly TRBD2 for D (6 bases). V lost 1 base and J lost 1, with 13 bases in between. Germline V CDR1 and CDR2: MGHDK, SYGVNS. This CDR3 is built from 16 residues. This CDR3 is CASSEWRSGGQETQYF. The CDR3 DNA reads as TGTGCCAGCAGTGAATGGAGGTCCGGGGGCCAAGAGACCCAGTACTTC.

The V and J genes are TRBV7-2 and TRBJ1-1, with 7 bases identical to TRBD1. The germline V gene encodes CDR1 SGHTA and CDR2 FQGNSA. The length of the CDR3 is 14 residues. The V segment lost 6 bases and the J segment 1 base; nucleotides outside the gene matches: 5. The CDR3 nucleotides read TGTGCCAGCAGTTACCGGACAGGGAACACTGAAGCTTTCTTT. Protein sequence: CASSYRTGNTEAFF.

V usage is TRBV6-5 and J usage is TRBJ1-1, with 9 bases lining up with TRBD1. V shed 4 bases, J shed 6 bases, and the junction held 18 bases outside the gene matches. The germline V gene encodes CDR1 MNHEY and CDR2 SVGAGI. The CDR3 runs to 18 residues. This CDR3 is CASSSLPQIEQGAPEAFF. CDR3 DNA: TGTGCCAGCAGTTCCTTACCTCAGATTGAACAGGGGGCCCCTGAAGCTTTCTTT.

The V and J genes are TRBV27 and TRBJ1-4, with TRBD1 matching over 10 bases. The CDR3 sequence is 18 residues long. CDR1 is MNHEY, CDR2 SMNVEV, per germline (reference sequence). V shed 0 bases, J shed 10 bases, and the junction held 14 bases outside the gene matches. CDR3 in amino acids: CASSLSGQGRTVGRKLFF. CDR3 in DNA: TGTGCCAGCAGTTTATCGGGACAGGGGAGGACTGTGGGCCGAAAACTGTTTTTT. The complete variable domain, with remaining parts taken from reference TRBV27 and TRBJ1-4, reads EAQVTQNPRYLITVTGKKLTVTCSQNMNHEYMSWYRQDPGLGLRQIYYSMNVEVTDKGDVPEGYKVSRKEKRNFPLILESPSPNQTSLYFCASSLSGQGRTVGRKLFFGSGTQLSVL.

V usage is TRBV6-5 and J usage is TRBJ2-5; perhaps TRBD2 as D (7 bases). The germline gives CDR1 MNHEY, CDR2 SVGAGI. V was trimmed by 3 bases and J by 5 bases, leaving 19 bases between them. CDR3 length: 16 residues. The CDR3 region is CASSYPGSRGGETQYF. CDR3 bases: TGTGCCAGCAGTTATCCAGGGAGCAGGGGAGGGGAGACCCAGTACTTC.

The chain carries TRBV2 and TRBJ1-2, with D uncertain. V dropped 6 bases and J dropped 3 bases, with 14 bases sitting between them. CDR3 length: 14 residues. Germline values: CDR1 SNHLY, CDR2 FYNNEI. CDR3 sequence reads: CASSGRLADYGYTF. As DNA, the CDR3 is TGTGCCAGCAGCGGGAGGTTGGCTGACTATGGCTACACCTTC.

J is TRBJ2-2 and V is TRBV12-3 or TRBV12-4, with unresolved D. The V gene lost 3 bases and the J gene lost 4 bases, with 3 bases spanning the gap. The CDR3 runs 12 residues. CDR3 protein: CASSFVTGELFF. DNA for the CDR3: TGTGCCAGCAGTTTCGTCACCGGGGAGCTGTTTTTT.

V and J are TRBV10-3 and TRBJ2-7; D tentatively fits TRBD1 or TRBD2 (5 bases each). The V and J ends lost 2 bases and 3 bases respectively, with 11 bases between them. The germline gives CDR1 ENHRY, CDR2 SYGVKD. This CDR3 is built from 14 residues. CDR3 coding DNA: TGTGCCATCAGTGAGGGGACGCTCATCTACGAGCAGTACGTC. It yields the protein CAISEGTLIYEQYV.

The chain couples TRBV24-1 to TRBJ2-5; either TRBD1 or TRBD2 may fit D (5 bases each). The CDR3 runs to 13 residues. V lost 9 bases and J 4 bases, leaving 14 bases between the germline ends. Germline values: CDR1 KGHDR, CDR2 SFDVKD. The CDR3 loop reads CATFPRGRETQYF. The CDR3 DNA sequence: TGTGCCACCTTCCCACGGGGCCGAGAGACCCAGTACTTC.

CDR3 protein: CASSPFGGSNTGELFF. CDR3 nucleotides: TGTGCCAGCAGTCCCTTCGGGGGATCGAACACCGGGGAGCTGTTTTTT. This chain joins TRBV2 and TRBJ2-2; tentative D call: TRBD2 (6 bases). The CDR3 is made up of 16 amino acids. The V gene lost 5 bases and the J gene lost 0 bases, with 13 bases spanning the gap. Germline V gene lookup returns CDR1 SNHLY and CDR2 FYNNEI.

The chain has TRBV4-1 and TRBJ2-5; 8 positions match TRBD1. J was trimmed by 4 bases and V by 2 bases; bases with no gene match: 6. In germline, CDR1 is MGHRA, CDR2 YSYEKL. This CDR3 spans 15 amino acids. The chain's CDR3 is CASSQSPDRGETQYF. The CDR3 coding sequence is TGCGCCAGCAGCCAAAGCCCAGACAGGGGAGAGACCCAGTACTTC.

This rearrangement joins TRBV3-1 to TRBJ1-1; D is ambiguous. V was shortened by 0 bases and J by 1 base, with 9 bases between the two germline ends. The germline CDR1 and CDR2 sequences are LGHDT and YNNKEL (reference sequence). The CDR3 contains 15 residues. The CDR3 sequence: CASSQDPSWNTEAFF. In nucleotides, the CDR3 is TGTGCCAGCAGCCAAGATCCATCTTGGAACACTGAAGCTTTCTTT.